These 21 T cell receptor beta chains originate from one sample sequenced in a study of blood T cell repertoires in COVID-19. The protocol was immunoSEQ multiplex PCR, while the TCRdb copy is restricted to in-frame clones and leaves out a portion. The data show around 200,000 clones, with roughly 76% seen just once and roughly 5% held by the top ten. Material for sequencing was peripheral blood. The receptors were sampled from a human donor in a cohort sampled during active COVID-19.

This chain joins TRBV15 and TRBJ1-4; TRBD1 aligns across 8 bases. Germline V gene lookup returns CDR1 LNHNV and CDR2 YYDKDF (reference sequence). CDR3 length: 15 amino acids. V was pared by 3 bases and J by 8 bases, with 8 bases of the junction left unmatched. This CDR3 is CATSSPQGAWEKLFF. In DNA form, the CDR3 reads TGTGCCACCAGCAGTCCTCAGGGGGCTTGGGAAAAACTGTTTTTT.

In its sample, this clone was seen once. This CDR3 reads CASRNRGMTAYEQYF. In DNA form, the CDR3 reads TGTGCCAGCAGGAACAGGGGAATGACCGCCTACGAGCAGTACTTC. The chain joins TRBV27 to TRBJ2-7, with 7 bases matching TRBD1. This CDR3 comprises 15 residues. Germline loops: CDR1 MNHEY, CDR2 SMNVEV (reference sequence). Trimming removed 6 bases from V and 2 bases from J; junction bases left unmatched: 10.

The chain carries TRBV25-1 and TRBJ2-7; D possibly corresponds to TRBD2 (6 bases). Trimming removed 0 bases at V and 0 bases at J, with 9 bases between. The length of the CDR3 is 15 residues. Germline V CDR1 and CDR2: MGHDK, SYGVNS. The CDR3 loop is CASSEYGGSSYEQYF. CDR3 DNA: TGTGCCAGCAGTGAATACGGAGGGAGCTCCTACGAGCAGTACTTC.

The CDR3 DNA sequence: TGTGCCAGCAGATACACCAGGGGGCGCCGGGCAGATACGCAGTATTTT. This translates into CASRYTRGRRADTQYF. The rearrangement links TRBV6-6 to TRBJ2-3, with 8 positions matching TRBD1. The germline V gene encodes CDR1 MNHNY and CDR2 SVGAGI (reference sequence). The CDR3 runs to 16 residues. J lost 4 bases, V lost 6 bases, and 12 bases had no gene match.

V is TRBV27 and J is TRBJ1-6; 8 positions agree with TRBD1. CDR1 and CDR2 from the germline V gene are MNHEY and SMNVEV (reference sequence). V dropped 4 bases and J dropped 0; count of bases not matched to a gene: 5. CDR3 size: 17 residues. The CDR3 protein is CASSYRDRSSYNSPLHF. CDR3 DNA sequence: TGTGCCAGCAGTTACCGGGACAGGAGCTCCTATAATTCACCCCTCCACTTT.

This clone was recorded many times. At the DNA level, this CDR3 is encoded by other sequences in the same sample as well. The gene calls are TRBV24-1 and TRBJ1-2; 7 bases are shared with TRBD1. The CDR3 contains 13 residues. Trimming at V came to 4 bases and at J to 4 bases, leaving 2 bases not matched to a gene. Germline V CDR1 and CDR2: KGHDR, SFDVKD. CDR3 sequence reads: CATSETGSYGYTF. DNA for the CDR3: TGTGCCACCAGTGAGACAGGGAGCTATGGCTACACCTTC.

This clone has a handful of counts. The V gene is TRBV2, the J gene TRBJ2-7, with D perhaps matching TRBD1 (6 bases). Germline V gives CDR1 SNHLY, CDR2 FYNNEI. V dropped 6 bases and J dropped 2 bases, with 14 bases sitting between them. This CDR3 is 14 amino acids long. CDR3 region: CASRRTVLTYEQYF. Here the CDR3 DNA reads TGTGCCAGCAGAAGGACAGTTCTCACCTACGAGCAGTACTTC.

The chain is built from TRBV19 and TRBJ2-1; the D is unclear. The ends were cut back, 5 bases at V and 4 bases at J, with 15 bases in the middle. The CDR3 consists of 15 residues. Germline V gives CDR1 LNHDA, CDR2 SQIVND (reference sequence). The DNA for the CDR3 is TGTGCCAGTAGTCCCACTGGGCAGGCGTACAATGAGCAGTTCTTC. It is translated as CASSPTGQAYNEQFF.

This clone has a single count. The chain has TRBV28 and TRBJ2-7; 9 positions match TRBD1. Germline trimming cut 6 bases from V and 5 bases from J; bases unmatched to any gene: 8. Germline V gene lookup returns CDR1 MDHEN and CDR2 SYDVKM. The CDR3 contains 14 residues. The chain's CDR3 is CASRTGTGNHEQYF. CDR3 DNA sequence: TGTGCCAGCAGAACCGGGACAGGGAACCACGAGCAGTACTTC.

The genes are TRBV10-2 and TRBJ2-7; 9 nucleotides agree with TRBD2. The V gene end was trimmed by 0 bases and the J gene end by 7 bases; junction bases not matched to a gene: 13. CDR3 length: 17 amino acids. Germline V gives CDR1 WSHSY, CDR2 SAAADI. The CDR3 sequence is CASSESRSLAGLGEQYF. In DNA form, the CDR3 reads TGCGCCAGCAGTGAGTCGAGATCGCTAGCGGGATTGGGGGAGCAGTACTTC.

The CDR3 spells CASSLSAGAHQPQHF. As DNA, the CDR3 is TGTGCCAGCAGTTTATCAGCGGGGGCCCATCAGCCCCAGCATTTT. V and J are TRBV27 and TRBJ1-5, with TRBD1 as a possible D gene (6 bases). Germline-derived CDR1 and CDR2 are MNHEY and SMNVEV (reference sequence). The length of the CDR3 is 15 residues. Between the trimmed V and J ends, which lost 0 bases and 5 bases, there was a span of 11 bases.

V and J are TRBV15 and TRBJ1-4; D possibly corresponds to TRBD1 (6 bases). Germline CDR1 LNHNV, CDR2 YYDKDF (reference sequence). Trimming removed 7 bases from V and 8 bases from J, with 17 bases in between. This CDR3 contains 14 residues. The CDR3 is CATTPRQAGEKLFF. CDR3 DNA: TGTGCCACCACCCCAAGACAGGCAGGGGAAAAACTGTTTTTT. Variable domain in full (rest from reference TRBV15 and TRBJ1-4): DAMVIQNPRYQVTQFGKPVTLSCSQTLNHNVMYWYQQKSSQAPKLLFHYYDKDFNNEADTPDNFQSRRPNTSFCFLDIRSPGLGDTAMYLCATTPRQAGEKLFFGSGTQLSVL.

The V and J genes are TRBV28 and TRBJ1-3, with D hard to call. There are 16 residues in the CDR3. CDR1 is MDHEN and CDR2 is SYDVKM in the germline V gene. The ends were cut back, 1 base at V and 0 bases at J, with 10 bases in the middle. The CDR3 here is CASSLSGRFSGNTIYF. DNA of the CDR3: TGTGCCAGCAGTTTATCAGGCAGATTCTCTGGAAACACCATATATTTT.

The chain uses TRBV9 and TRBJ2-1; 10 bases are a match to TRBD2. V trimming: 0 bases; J trimming: 8 bases; junction bases outside the gene matches: 5. CDR1 is SGDLS and CDR2 is YYNGEE in the germline V gene. The CDR3 loop spans 15 amino acids. In nucleotides, the CDR3 is TGTGCCAGCAGCGTAGAAGCGGGAGGGCTGGATGAGCAGTTCTTC. Its translation: CASSVEAGGLDEQFF.

The genes are TRBV12-3 or TRBV12-4 and TRBJ1-6; 7 bases are shared with TRBD1. J was trimmed by 8 bases and V by 4 bases; bases with no gene match: 2. The CDR3 is 13 residues long. This CDR3 reads CASSYRGDSPLHF. DNA for the CDR3: TGTGCCAGCAGTTACAGGGGTGATTCACCCCTCCACTTT.

The genes are TRBV6-5 and TRBJ2-4; D is possibly TRBD1 (5 bases). Germline CDR1 reads MNHEY; CDR2 reads SVGAGI. V lost 8 bases and J lost 4, with 12 bases in between. This CDR3 is built from 13 residues. The CDR3 sequence is CASGDSPKNIQYF. In DNA, the CDR3 is TGTGCCAGCGGCGACAGTCCAAAAAACATTCAGTACTTC.

This clone has just one count. This sequence joins TRBV15 and TRBJ2-3, with D maybe TRBD2 (7 bases). The V end was cut by 4 bases, the J end by 8 bases, with 22 bases between. Germline V CDR1 and CDR2: LNHNV, YYDKDF (reference sequence). The CDR3 extends over 16 amino acids. The CDR3 loop is CATSNGDYPVRGTQYF. The CDR3 DNA is TGTGCCACCAGCAACGGGGACTATCCCGTCAGGGGTACGCAGTATTTT.

A few counts support this clone. The chain uses TRBV19 and TRBJ1-1; TRBD1 matches 7 bases. This CDR3 has 14 amino acids. Per the germline V gene, CDR1 is LNHDA and CDR2 is SQIVND (reference sequence). Trimming at V came to 3 bases and at J to 4 bases, leaving 5 bases not matched to a gene. The CDR3 loop is CASSITQGSTEAFF. The CDR3 DNA follows: TGTGCCAGTAGTATTACACAGGGGTCCACTGAAGCTTTCTTT.

The genes are TRBV28 and TRBJ2-6; the match to TRBD1 covers 7 bases. The CDR3 is 15 residues long. Germline CDR1 and CDR2: MDHEN and SYDVKM. Germline trimming cut 5 bases from V and 3 bases from J; bases unmatched to any gene: 4. The CDR3 DNA sequence: TGTGCCAGCAGTCTAACAGGGGTTGGGGCCAACGTCCTGACTTTC. Amino acids: CASSLTGVGANVLTF.

This chain links TRBV14 with TRBJ1-5, with unresolved D. Trimming cost V 2 bases and J 1 base, with 6 bases left between them. The germline V gene encodes CDR1 SGHDN and CDR2 FVKESK. The CDR3 spans 14 residues. In nucleotides, the CDR3 is TGTGCCAGCAGCCAAAGTACAAGCAATCAGCCCCAGCATTTT. This translates into CASSQSTSNQPQHF.

This clone was detected a few times. This chain connects TRBV2 to TRBJ2-7, with 7 bases aligning to TRBD1. Trimming at V came to 4 bases and at J to 4 bases, leaving 7 bases not matched to a gene. The CDR3 is made up of 14 amino acids. Germline CDR1 reads SNHLY; CDR2 reads FYNNEI. CDR3 region: CASSAGAQGYEQYF. The DNA of the CDR3 is TGTGCCAGCAGTGCTGGGGCACAGGGGTACGAGCAGTACTTC.